This TCR beta chain appears in the sequencing data of a study of regulatory T cells in long-lasting Graves disease. This clonotype was counted only a few times. What it binds is unknown. General study points: In persistent patients, shared public clonotypes (2,741) outnumbered those in new patients (roughly 870). Favored gene segments in persistent disease were TRBV28, TRBJ1-2 and TRBJ2-5.

Library construction for TCR beta used iRepertoire HTBI primers and Arm-PCR of CDR3 regions. TCRdb redid the calling of the multiplex PCR reads with MiXCR, one entry per CDR3 protein. The sample holds approximately 230,000 distinct CDR3 sequences, approximately 20% seen once. V lost 3 bases, J lost 6 bases, and 14 bases lay in between. The CDR3 covers 15 residues. Germline V lookup: CDR1 LNHDA, CDR2 SQIVND (reference sequence). Indicated time point: newly diagnosed GD, antithyroid drugs for less than 3 months. Researchers made the TCR library from RNA that was extracted from PBMCs. The patients were drawn from one endocrinology department in Xi'an, China.

The chain carries TRBV19 and TRBJ2-2, with D perhaps assigned TRBD1 or TRBD2 (5 bases each). The receptor's source is a female donor with Graves disease. The input for sequencing was peripheral blood mononuclear cells (PBMCs), taken at new diagnosis, from a patient treated with antithyroid drugs. The CDR3 region is CASSIGGTVAGELFF. DNA for the CDR3: TGTGCCAGTAGTATCGGTGGGACCGTTGCCGGGGAGCTGTTTTTT.